This is a list of T cell receptor beta chains from one sample in a study of shared clonotypes between healthy human individuals. Clones were read by immunoSEQ multiplex PCR, and TCRdb kept only the in-frame ones, dropping some. The sample carries 2 million to 2.5 million clones, over 85% recorded once. The sample comprised naive CD4+ T cells from PBMCs. The receptors shown here come from a man younger than 30 in good health. Some clones in this sample may be carry-over from other donors' samples. Both conserved end residues are trimmed from each CDR3. Only part of the rows carry a size: once, few, many, or a class if the clone is expanded.

j_gene	abundance	v_gene	CDR3aa
TRBJ2-5	.	TRBV9	ASSPRLAGVQETQY
TRBJ1-1	few	TRBV5-1	ASSLTGQNTEAF
TRBJ1-2	.	TRBV27	ASSLSQGARGYT
TRBJ2-5	.	TRBV6-6	ASSYSGLAGETQY
TRBJ2-2	.	TRBV5-1	ASSLLGGTNTGELF
TRBJ2-6	.	TRBV9	ASSPTGSGANVLT
TRBJ1-2	.	TRBV29-1	SVEDPVFRGDGYT
TRBJ2-1	once	TRBV9	ASSVDGGFYNEQF
TRBJ1-2	.	TRBV30	AWRPGQAGGYT
TRBJ2-3	.	TRBV7-9	ASSLGGLAGTFDTQY
TRBJ2-1	.	TRBV7-2	ASSLGQGRRPF
TRBJ2-7	.	TRBV11-2	ASRRTSGRSYEQY
TRBJ1-2	.	TRBV4-3	ASSQAPGGDYGYT
TRBJ2-6	.	TRBV11-2	ASSSQRRDRSSGANVLT
TRBJ2-3	.	TRBV19	ASSPQRRGQGASDTQY
TRBJ1-1	.	TRBV27	ASSLSGGTEAF
TRBJ2-2	.	TRBV30	AWINRNTGELF
TRBJ1-3	.	TRBV11-2	ASRQSSGNTIY
TRBJ1-2	.	TRBV4-1	ASSQGEAGNYGYT
TRBJ2-3	.	TRBV6-4	ASSDLPTSGVRDTQY
TRBJ1-1	.	TRBV2	ATIGWSMNTEAF
TRBJ2-7	.	TRBV29-1	SVTRGREQY
TRBJ2-5	.	TRBV25-1	ASSEVKLPQETQY
TRBJ2-5	.	TRBV5-6	ASSLDRGSETQY
TRBJ2-1	.	TRBV28	ASSLSWGQGAWEQF
TRBJ1-1	few	TRBV6-5	ASSRTGSEAF
TRBJ1-1	.	TRBV30	AWSRTGNTEAF
TRBJ1-3	.	TRBV7-2	ASSLEQIGNTIY
TRBJ2-2	.	TRBV9	ASSRTSNTGELF
TRBJ1-5	.	TRBV28	ASSLEVRYQPQH
TRBJ2-2	.	TRBV7-3	ASSYDSQNTGELF
TRBJ1-4	.	TRBV6-1	ASSEHWGVEEKLF
TRBJ2-1	.	TRBV27	ASSPQARWESYNEQF
TRBJ2-6	.	TRBV5-4	ASSLRGAGANVLT
TRBJ1-3	.	TRBV4-2	ASSRNRRLSGNTIY
TRBJ1-4	.	TRBV11-2	ASRRIGEKLF
TRBJ2-7	.	TRBV2	ASERARDNEQY
TRBJ2-7	.	TRBV27	ASKPGDSSYEQY
TRBJ2-5	.	TRBV14	ASSQDQHQY
TRBJ2-2	.	TRBV18	ASSPIIAPNTGELF
TRBJ2-1	.	TRBV2	ASSGGISRAYNEQF
TRBJ1-5	.	TRBV18	ASSPTSNSNQPQH
TRBJ2-2	.	TRBV30	AWSVRASGELF
TRBJ1-1	.	TRBV7-3	ASSPRTGGLAEAF
TRBJ2-5	.	TRBV11-2	ASSPQETGGETQY
TRBJ2-3	.	TRBV11-2	ASSLDEDTQY
TRBJ2-2	once	TRBV6-5	ASSPQLGFTGELF
TRBJ2-5	.	TRBV27	ARTIAGGPETQY
TRBJ2-7	.	TRBV10-3	AISGGGGPYEQY
TRBJ1-2	.	TRBV7-8	ASSPNRPGTGDGYT
TRBJ1-5	.	TRBV7-2	ASSLGGRAYQPQH
TRBJ2-7	.	TRBV5-1	ASSPRQGPYEQY
TRBJ1-2	.	TRBV18	ASSPLGPGGDYGYT
TRBJ2-7	.	TRBV7-9	ASSPTSQYEQY
TRBJ2-6	.	TRBV5-6	ASTTGWGANVLT
TRBJ2-7	.	TRBV18	ASSAGRATYEQY
TRBJ1-1	.	TRBV7-9	ASSLKGPMNTEAF